This section outlines one T cell receptor (beta chain) sequence together with its context. Its specificity is not known. The data stem from a study of cytomegalovirus exposure and HLA in healthy donors. Study observations and caveats: Many donors carried some public TCRs, although rarity characterized most TCR sequences. Later analysis showed TCR association rates varying by HLA locus, highest for DRB1 and lowest for HLA-C.

V gave up 6 bases and J gave up 6 bases, with 12 bases separating them. CDR3 length: 14 residues. The germline CDR1 and CDR2 sequences are MGHDK and SYGVNS. The PCR ran on 60 Vbeta and 13 Jbeta primers. Clones were sequenced by immunoSEQ multiplex PCR, and TCRdb holds only the in-frame ones, with some missing. There are about 140,000 clones in the sample, with 0.75% to 1% held by the top ten. The chain combines TRBV25-1 with TRBJ1-6, with D possibly being TRBD1 (6 bases). This clonotype was obtained from a male donor in good health and CMV-seronegative. Sequenced: PBMCs. The CDR3 loop reads CASRAGAGNSPLHF. The DNA for the CDR3 is TGTGCCAGCAGGGCGGGGGCGGGTAATTCACCCCTCCACTTT.